These 2 T cell receptor beta chains originate from one sample sequenced in a study of regulatory T cells in long-lasting Graves disease (dated by TCRdb to the early 2020s). Library generation was performed with multiplex PCR. The reads were generated on an Illumina HiSeq 4000. iRepertoire HTBI primers and Arm-PCR amplification of CDR3 regions were used to construct TCR beta libraries. Clones were called with MiXCR by TCRdb after fastp trimmed the public reads at Q25, and only in-frame beta chains were retained. Duplicate CDR3 protein sequences are folded into a single record with the most common DNA and genes. This sample is represented by a few hundred thousand distinct CDR3 sequences; 18% of them were singletons. Jointly, the top ten make up around 15% of the sample. Read against the paper, the sample's time point label means: newly diagnosed GD, antithyroid drugs for less than 3 months. For both TCR sequencing and RNA sequencing, RNA was extracted from PBMCs in TRIzol.

These records were also assigned to another study, of T cells in Graves' hyperthyroidism and ophthalmopathy.

This material consisted of peripheral blood mononuclear cells (PBMCs), taken at new diagnosis, from a patient treated with antithyroid drugs. The source is a woman aged 25-40 years with Graves disease. Donor details come from another sample of the same person, matched by shared clones.

This clonotype was counted once. The chain employs TRBV4-1 and TRBJ1-4; D possibly corresponds to TRBD1 (6 bases). V dropped 4 bases and J dropped 0 bases, with 15 bases sitting between them. CDR3 size: 17 residues. CDR1 is MGHRA and CDR2 is YSYEKL in the germline V gene. The CDR3 region has the DNA TGCGCCAGCAGCCCCGGACAGAGAGCTGCAACTAATGAAAAACTGTTTTTT. Residues: CASSPGQRAATNEKLFF.

Of note for this clonotype: This sequence may be a read error, since a much larger clone differs from it by one base. This sequence joins TRBV10-3 and TRBJ1-1; D is unclear. Per the germline V gene, CDR1 is ENHRY and CDR2 is SYGVKD. V was shortened by 10 bases and J by 0 bases, with 12 bases between the two germline ends. The CDR3 loop spans 13 amino acids. In DNA form, the CDR3 reads TGTGCCACCACACCCGACTTGAACACTGAAGCTTTCTTT. This gives the protein CATTPDLNTEAFF.